A single T cell receptor (beta chain) is shown here with its context. The protocol was immunoSEQ multiplex PCR, while the TCRdb copy is restricted to in-frame clones and leaves out a portion. The sample has about 75,000 clones; around four fifths are singletons. Germline lookup yields CDR1 GTSNPN and CDR2 SVGIG (reference sequence). V dropped 5 bases and J dropped 7; count of bases not matched to a gene: 12. The CDR3 spans 15 residues. This entry comes from a study of T cell clones after liver transplantation. The receptor was derived from a human patient who received a liver transplant. Some T cells may be graft donor cells. The chain links TRBV30 to TRBJ2-2; 8 bases align to TRBD1. Sequencing was performed on CD4+ T cells from blood, taken roughly 48 months after liver transplant. The CDR3 DNA is TGTGCCTGGTCCCTCCGGCAGGGGGCTGGCGGGGAGCTGTTTTTT. Protein sequence: CAWSLRQGAGGELFF.